A selection of T cell receptor beta chains follows, all from one sample in a study of T cells in Graves' hyperthyroidism and ophthalmopathy. TCRdb fed the multiplex PCR reads into MiXCR, producing one record per CDR3 protein. This table has 300,000 or so distinct CDR3 sequences, approximately 15% appearing once. Sequences were obtained from blood. These receptors all stem from a woman aged 55-69 years with Graves' ophthalmopathy. Both conserved end residues are part of each CDR3. Fields, in order: clone size, J gene, V gene, CDR3 length, D gene, CDR3 DNA, CDR3 protein. A D gene is named only where the DNA matches it firmly. Clone size is shown for a subset of rows, as once, few, many or a class of expanded clone.

many,TRBJ1-1,TRBV11-3,14,.,TGTGCCAGCAGCTTACACGGTGGAGTGACTGAAGCTTTCTTT,CASSLHGGVTEAFF
.,TRBJ2-3,TRBV6-6,19,.,TGTGCCAGCAGTTACAGGGGGAGGGGTGGGAGCGGTAGCACAGATACGCAGTATTTT,CASSYRGRGGSGSTDTQYF
many,TRBJ1-2,TRBV28,12,.,TGTGCCACCTCGAGAGCTAACTATGGCTACACCTTC,CATSRANYGYTF
many,TRBJ1-5,TRBV3-1,15,.,TGTGCCAGCAGCCAAGGGCCGGGATCAAATCAGCCCCAGCATTTT,CASSQGPGSNQPQHF
many,TRBJ2-3,TRBV24-1,15,.,TGTGCCACCTCAGCAAAGGTATCGTCCACAGATACGCAGTATTTT,CATSAKVSSTDTQYF
many,TRBJ2-4,TRBV28,13,.,TGTGCCAGCAGTTTCGAGGATAGGGACATTCAGTACTTC,CASSFEDRDIQYF
few,TRBJ1-1,TRBV9,15,.,TGTGCCAGCAGCGTAGAAGGGCAGGGAGGGACTGAAGCTTTCTTT,CASSVEGQGGTEAFF
many,TRBJ2-1,TRBV20-1,13,.,TGCAGTGCTACCCCGGGACTCTACAATGAGCAGTTCTTC,CSATPGLYNEQFF
few,TRBJ2-5,TRBV10-2,14,TRBD1,TGCGCCAGCACCGGGACAGGGCGGGAAGAGACCCAGTACTTC,CASTGTGREETQYF
many,TRBJ2-7,TRBV12-3/TRBV12-4,13,TRBD1,TGTGCCAGCAGTGGAGCAGGGGGCTGGGAGCAGTACTTC,CASSGAGGWEQYF
many,TRBJ1-1,TRBV30,10,.,TGTGCCTGGAGTCGGTCAGAAGCTTTCTTT,CAWSRSEAFF
few,TRBJ2-1,TRBV7-2,12,.,TGTGCCAGCAGCTTAGAATTGGCTCCCCTGTTCTTC,CASSLELAPLFF
many,TRBJ1-5,TRBV7-9,17,.,TGTGCCAGCAGCCCCGGAAGATCAGGGGTTGTAAATCAGCCCCAGCATTTT,CASSPGRSGVVNQPQHF
few,TRBJ1-1,TRBV19,15,.,TGTGCCAGTAGTCTCCAAGGGCGCGGGAACACTGAAGCTTTCTTT,CASSLQGRGNTEAFF
few,TRBJ1-4,TRBV28,14,.,TGTGCCACCACGGGGATCGGGAGTGATGAAAAACTGTTTTTT,CATTGIGSDEKLFF
few,TRBJ2-2,TRBV19,19,.,TGTGCCAGTAGTACGTACCGGGGCACGTACTTAGAGAACACCGGGGAGCTGTTTTTT,CASSTYRGTYLENTGELFF
few,TRBJ2-1,TRBV5-6,13,.,TGTGCCAGCAGCTCGGACAGTTACAATGAGCAGTTCTTC,CASSSDSYNEQFF
many,TRBJ1-3,TRBV10-3,16,.,TGTGCCATCAGTGAGCCGGGATCTCACTATGGAAACACCATATATTTT,CAISEPGSHYGNTIYF
many,TRBJ2-5,TRBV7-8,15,.,TGTGCCAGCAGCTTAGCCTACTCCGTTGAGGAGACCCAGTACTTC,CASSLAYSVEETQYF
.,TRBJ1-6,TRBV6-5,17,.,TGTGCCAGCAGTTCCCGGACGGAGTTCTCCTATAATTCACCCCTCCACTTT,CASSSRTEFSYNSPLHF
few,TRBJ1-5,TRBV7-9,16,TRBD1,TGTGCCAGCAGCTCAGGGACAGGGGACGGCAATCAGCCCCAGCATTTT,CASSSGTGDGNQPQHF
many,TRBJ2-6,TRBV2,14,.,TGTGCCAGCAGTGAGGTCTCTGGGGCCAACGTCCTGACTTTC,CASSEVSGANVLTF
few,TRBJ1-5,TRBV5-8,14,TRBD1,TGTGCCAGCAGCTCACAGGGGAGGGATCAGCCCCAGCATTTT,CASSSQGRDQPQHF
many,TRBJ1-4,TRBV12-3/TRBV12-4,14,.,TGTGCCAGCAGTTTGAAGGGGTTAGATGAAAAACTGTTTTTT,CASSLKGLDEKLFF
many,TRBJ1-1,TRBV7-2,14,.,TGTGCCAGCAGCCGCACGACAGGTGGGACTGAAGCTTTCTTT,CASSRTTGGTEAFF
.,TRBJ2-3,TRBV7-2,14,TRBD1,TGTGCCAGCAGCCCCGGACAGGGGATAGATACGCAGTATTTT,CASSPGQGIDTQYF
many,TRBJ2-2,TRBV6-2/TRBV6-3,13,.,TGTGCCAGCATGGTCGGAACCGCCGGGGAGCTGTTTTTT,CASMVGTAGELFF
.,TRBJ2-7,TRBV30,14,.,TGTGCCTGGAGTGTACTTTTAGGCCCCTACGAGCAGTACTTC,CAWSVLLGPYEQYF
few,TRBJ1-3,TRBV5-4,15,.,TGTGCCAGCAGCTTGGGTTCACAGTTTGGAAACACCATATATTTT,CASSLGSQFGNTIYF
.,TRBJ2-6,TRBV6-2/TRBV6-3,16,.,TGTGCCAGCAGTTACTCGGCTCGGGGTCCCTTCAACGTCCTGACTTTC,CASSYSARGPFNVLTF
many,TRBJ2-7,TRBV7-2,15,.,TGTGCCAGCAGCTTCTTCGGAACTTACTCCTACGAGCAGTACTTC,CASSFFGTYSYEQYF
many,TRBJ1-1,TRBV30,13,.,TGTGCCTGGAGTGTTACAGGGCGTACTGAAGCTTTCTTT,CAWSVTGRTEAFF
many,TRBJ2-7,TRBV20-1,14,TRBD1,TGCAGTGCTAGATCCCGGGACAGCTCCTACGAGCAGTACTTC,CSARSRDSSYEQYF
few,TRBJ1-4,TRBV5-1,14,.,TGCGCCAGCAGCCCCGGACAAGAAGGGGAAAAACTGTTTTTT,CASSPGQEGEKLFF
few,TRBJ1-2,TRBV27,12,.,TGTGCCTCCGGGGGGAACTATCGGGGCTACACCTTC,CASGGNYRGYTF
.,TRBJ1-1,TRBV4-3,14,.,TGCGCCAGCAGCCAAGTGGGGGTGTGGGCTGAAGCTTTCTTT,CASSQVGVWAEAFF
few,TRBJ2-5,TRBV18,13,.,TGTGCCAGCTCATCCGGGACTCAAATAGTCCCGTACTTC,CASSSGTQIVPYF
.,TRBJ2-3,TRBV7-2,18,.,TGTGCCAGCAGCTTAGGGTGGGGGGGGGGCAGCCGCACAGATACGCAGTATTTT,CASSLGWGGGSRTDTQYF
.,TRBJ2-1,TRBV20-1,17,TRBD2,TGCAGTGCTCAGAGAGGAGGAGCGGGGGGTATCTACAATGAGCAGTTCTTC,CSAQRGGAGGIYNEQFF
many,TRBJ2-1,TRBV6-2/TRBV6-3,15,.,TGTGCCAGCAGTTACACGGGGGTCCGACGCAATGAGCAGTTCTTC,CASSYTGVRRNEQFF
.,TRBJ2-7,TRBV11-2,15,TRBD1,TGTGCCAGCAGCTTATCGTACAGGGGATTCGACGAGCAGTACTTC,CASSLSYRGFDEQYF
many,TRBJ1-3,TRBV2,13,.,TGTGCCAGCAGGGGAGGGACTGGAAACACCATATATTTT,CASRGGTGNTIYF
many,TRBJ1-1,TRBV6-1,15,TRBD1,TGTGCCAGCCGAGTAAGGGGGCGAAAGAACACTGAAGCTTTCTTT,CASRVRGRKNTEAFF